This T cell receptor beta chain is drawn from a study of long-term antiretroviral therapy in people with HIV. General study points: Controls had broader CDR3 length ranges than HIV repertoires did.

Regarding this clone: Its antigen is as yet unknown.

With survey level as its setting, the immunoSEQ assay was v3.0. TCRdb's copy holds only in-frame clones and misses some; the assay was immunoSEQ multiplex PCR. The table has tens of thousands of clones, 75% to 95% seen once. There are 17 residues in the CDR3. V lost 2 bases to trimming and J lost 3 bases; unmatched junction nucleotides: 12. At least two post-ART and at least one pre-ART PBMC sample were available for each donor. This rearrangement joins TRBV23-1 to TRBJ2-5, with 7 nucleotides matching TRBD2. TRBV23-1 falls under the ORF class, with uncertain function. The sequence derives from a woman in her 40s with HIV. Material: unsorted PBMCs, obtained 5.2 years after starting antiretroviral therapy. The CDR3: CASSQTPPLARKETQYF. CDR3 nucleotides: TGCGCCAGCAGTCAAACCCCCCCACTAGCGAGAAAAGAGACCCAGTACTTC.